This TCR beta chain derives from a study of cytomegalovirus exposure and HLA in healthy donors. Study-level results: 16,951 TCR beta sequences were associated with HLA alleles at 0.05 false discovery rate in a later analysis. Rare TCR sequences predominated, though certain public TCRs were found in many donors.

Primers for the PCR totalled 60 Vbeta and 13 Jbeta. Sequencing used immunoSEQ multiplex PCR; TCRdb keeps in-frame clones, though not all of them. The specimen's table records approximately 120,000 clones. Trimming removed 2 bases from V and 7 bases from J, with 15 bases in between. The CDR3 contains 14 residues. CDR1 and CDR2 from the germline V gene are SGHRS and YFSETQ. Note on this clone: What it recognizes is unknown.

The sample comprised PBMCs. The clonotype was recovered from a man aged 18 to 30 in good health and CMV-seronegative. The V gene is TRBV5-1, the J gene TRBJ1-1, with no clear D. Here the CDR3 reads CASSLDPRGLEAFF. CDR3 DNA sequence: TGCGCCAGCAGCTTAGATCCCCGGGGTCTTGAAGCTTTCTTT.